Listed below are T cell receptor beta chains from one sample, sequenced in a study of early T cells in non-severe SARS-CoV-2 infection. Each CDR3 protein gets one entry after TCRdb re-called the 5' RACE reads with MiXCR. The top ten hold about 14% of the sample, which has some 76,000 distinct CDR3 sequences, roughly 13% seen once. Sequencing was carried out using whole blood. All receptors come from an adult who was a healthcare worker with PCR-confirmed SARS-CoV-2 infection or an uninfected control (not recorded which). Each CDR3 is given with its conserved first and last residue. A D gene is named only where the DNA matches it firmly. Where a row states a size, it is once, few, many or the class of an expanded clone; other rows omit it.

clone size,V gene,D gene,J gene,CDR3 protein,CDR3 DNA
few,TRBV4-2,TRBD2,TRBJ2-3,CASSQDGRVAGGYSTDTQYF,TGTGCCAGCAGCCAAGATGGTAGGGTAGCGGGGGGATATAGCACAGATACGCAGTATTTT
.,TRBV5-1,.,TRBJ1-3,CASSPRTGSGNTIYF,TGCGCCAGCAGCCCGAGGACTGGCTCTGGAAACACCATATATTTT
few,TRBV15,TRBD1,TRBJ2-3,CATASHRQGSTDTQYF,TGTGCCACCGCCAGTCATCGACAGGGGAGCACAGATACGCAGTATTTT
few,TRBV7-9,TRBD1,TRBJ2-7,CASSPGTGIYEQYF,TGTGCCAGCAGTCCCGGGACAGGGATTTACGAGCAGTACTTC
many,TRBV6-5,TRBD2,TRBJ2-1,CASSYGGGNEQFF,TGTGCCAGCAGTTACGGGGGGGGGAATGAGCAGTTCTTC
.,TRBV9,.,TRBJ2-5,CASSVGRQSLQETQYF,TGTGCCAGCAGCGTAGGGAGGCAGTCCCTACAAGAGACCCAGTACTTC
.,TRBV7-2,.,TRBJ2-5,CASSQLATQYF,TGTGCCAGCAGCCAACTCGCGACCCAGTACTTC
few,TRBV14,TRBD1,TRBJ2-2,CASSQHPLGQGSVAGELFF,TGTGCCAGCAGCCAGCACCCGTTGGGACAGGGGTCGGTAGCCGGGGAGCTGTTTTTT
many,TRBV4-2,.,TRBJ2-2,CASSQVGGDTGELFF,TGTGCCAGCAGCCAAGTCGGGGGTGACACCGGGGAGCTGTTTTTT
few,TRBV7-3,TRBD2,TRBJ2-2,CASSRGVAGPHTGELFF,TGTGCCAGCAGCCGCGGGGTAGCGGGGCCCCACACCGGGGAGCTGTTTTTT
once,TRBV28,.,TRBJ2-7,CASSMSFYEQYF,TGTGCCAGCAGCATGTCTTTCTACGAGCAGTACTTC
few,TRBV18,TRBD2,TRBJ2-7,CASSPTLAGERSYEQYF,TGTGCCAGCTCACCAACCCTAGCGGGGGAGAGGTCCTACGAGCAGTACTTC
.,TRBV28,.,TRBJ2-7,CASRDPTRGGEQYF,TGTGCCAGCAGGGACCCGACACGGGGTGGCGAGCAGTACTTC
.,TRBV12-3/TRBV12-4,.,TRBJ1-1,CASSFKRSTEAFF,TGTGCCAGCAGTTTCAAGAGGAGCACTGAAGCTTTCTTT
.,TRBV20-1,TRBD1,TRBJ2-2,CSAARDSSTGELFF,TGCAGTGCCGCCCGGGACAGTTCGACCGGGGAGCTGTTTTTT
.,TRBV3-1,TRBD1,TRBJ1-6,CASSQEGRTGVSPLHF,TGTGCCAGCAGCCAAGAGGGTAGGACAGGGGTTTCACCCCTCCACTTT
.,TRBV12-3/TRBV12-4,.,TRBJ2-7,CASRFRYYEQYF,TGTGCCAGCAGGTTTCGCTACTACGAGCAGTACTTC
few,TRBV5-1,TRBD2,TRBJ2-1,CASSTRMMIQAGGQWDEQFF,TGCGCCAGCAGCACCAGAATGATGATACAAGCGGGGGGCCAGTGGGATGAGCAGTTCTTC